The clone carrying this T cell receptor (beta chain) was recorded once. The antigen remains undetermined. The protocol was immunoSEQ multiplex PCR, while the TCRdb copy is restricted to in-frame clones and leaves out a portion. The sample has approximately 110,000 clones; 65% to 90% are singletons. This record belongs to a study of T cell responses to AZD1222 COVID-19 vaccine. Study-wide findings and caveats: There were vaccine-associated CD4 TCRs across spike, dominant at 160-218 and 743-854.

The CDR3 is made up of 13 amino acids. The germline gives CDR1 GTSNPN, CDR2 SVGIG (reference sequence). The V and J ends lost 0 bases and 2 bases respectively, with 8 bases between them. The chain couples TRBV30 to TRBJ2-7; D may correspond to TRBD1 or TRBD2 (6 bases each). This receptor was identified in an adult in good health. This specimen consisted of peripheral blood, obtained on day 0 of AZD1222 vaccination. The CDR3 nucleotides are TGTGCCTGGAGTGTAGGGGGGCCCTACGAGCAGTACTTC. It is translated as CAWSVGGPYEQYF.